This note documents a single TCR beta chain sequence. The CDR3 has 12 residues. Germline CDR1 MDHEN, CDR2 SYDVKM. V gave up 5 bases and J gave up 13 bases, with 15 bases separating them. This entry belongs to a study of blood T cell repertoires in COVID-19. Study-wide background: Specimens from acute and convalescent COVID-19 originated in the United States, Italy and Spain. T cells, B-cell-depleted T cells, or PBMCs supplied cDNA or gDNA.

Source study methods: Reference gene primer amplification gave estimated nucleated cell counts. Method: immunoSEQ multiplex PCR; TCRdb's copy keeps in-frame clones and lacks some. V and J calls and clone size are those listed in that table; D and trimming were worked out from the DNA. The sample lists roughly 160,000 clones, under 80% occurring once. The sample taken for sequencing was peripheral blood. This TCR came from a woman older than 75 with acute or convalescent COVID-19. The chain is built from TRBV28 and TRBJ2-1; D unclear. Written as DNA, the CDR3 is TGTGCCAGCAGTACCACTCCGGCGGCCCAGTTCTTC. It encodes CASSTTPAAQFF. Full variable domain (remainder filled in from reference TRBV28 and TRBJ2-1): DVKVTQSSRYLVKRTGEKVFLECVQDMDHENMFWYRQDPGLGLRLIYFSYDVKMKEKGDIPEGYSVSREKKERFSLILESASTNQTSMYLCASSTTPAAQFFGPGTRLTVL.